These 3 T cell receptor beta chains were all obtained from the same sample, sequenced in a study of cytotoxic CD8 clonotypes in ibrutinib-treated CLL. The repertoire was sequenced with immunoSEQ multiplex PCR; TCRdb's copy has only in-frame clones and lacks some. The sample has over 70,000 clones, just over 85% seen once. The sample was PBMCs, taken before ibrutinib treatment. The source is a human donor with chronic lymphocytic leukemia.

The chain has TRBV19 and TRBJ1-3; a weak D match, TRBD1 (5 bases). The CDR3 length is 17 residues. The V gene lost 2 bases and the J gene lost 0 bases, with 14 bases spanning the gap. The germline V gene has CDR1 LNHDA and CDR2 SQIVND (reference sequence). CDR3 bases: TGTGCCAGTAGTATACACCCAGGGACCAGCTCTGGAAACACCATATATTTT. Amino acid sequence: CASSIHPGTSSGNTIYF.

This chain uses TRBV19 with TRBJ2-7, with TRBD1 matching over 9 bases. This CDR3 spans 16 amino acids. Germline CDR1 LNHDA, CDR2 SQIVND (reference sequence). V lost 1 base to trimming and J lost 2 bases; unmatched junction nucleotides: 6. CDR3 residues: CASSIAPGQGPYEQYF. The CDR3 region has the DNA TGTGCCAGTAGTATAGCCCCGGGACAGGGACCCTACGAGCAGTACTTC.

This chain uses TRBV30 with TRBJ2-7; D possibly matches TRBD1 or TRBD2 (5 bases each). This CDR3 region has 13 residues. Germline V gene data show CDR1 as GTSNPN and CDR2 as SVGIG (reference sequence). The V end lost 5 bases, the J end lost 2 bases, and 13 bases lay between the germline ends. CDR3 coding DNA: TGTGCCTGGGCGTGGGACCTCCCCTACGAGCAGTACTTC. Protein: CAWAWDLPYEQYF.